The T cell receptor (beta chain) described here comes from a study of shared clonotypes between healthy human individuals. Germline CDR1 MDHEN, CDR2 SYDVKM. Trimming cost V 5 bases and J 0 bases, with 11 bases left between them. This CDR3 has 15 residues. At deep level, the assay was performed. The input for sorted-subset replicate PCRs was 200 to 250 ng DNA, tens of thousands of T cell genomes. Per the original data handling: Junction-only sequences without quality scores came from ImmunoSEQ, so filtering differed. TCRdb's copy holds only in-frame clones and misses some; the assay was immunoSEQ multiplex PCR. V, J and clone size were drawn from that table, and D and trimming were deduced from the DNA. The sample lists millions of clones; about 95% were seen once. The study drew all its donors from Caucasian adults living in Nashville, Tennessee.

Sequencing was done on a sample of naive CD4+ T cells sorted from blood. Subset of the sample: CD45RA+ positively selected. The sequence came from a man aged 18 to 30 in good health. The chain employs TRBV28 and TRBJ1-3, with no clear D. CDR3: CASSPLRTSGNTIYF. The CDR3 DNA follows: TGTGCCAGCAGTCCCCTCCGGACCTCTGGAAACACCATATATTTT.